This TCR beta chain was sequenced for a study of Ad26.COV2.S vaccination and SARS-CoV-2 variants. Study-level background: The donor was enrolled in the Ad26.COV2.S arm of the COV1001 trial. Study findings and constraints: People who got the vaccine or the placebo had similar non-spike TCR breadth. Substantial breadth in spike-specific CD8+ and CD4+ T cell responses was reportedly seen after vaccination.

Comments on this clone: Its antigen is undetermined.

V lost 2 bases and J lost 1; bases outside the gene matches: 3. The CDR3 consists of 15 residues. Germline lookup yields CDR1 LNHDA and CDR2 SQIVND (reference sequence). Treatment: 15 to 20 received Ad26.COV2.S at low or high dose, single or two shots; several received placebo; per-sample allocation not given. Day 63 after the first vaccine or placebo injection was the time point for sampling. In Boston, the donor was an adult between 18-55 years of age. Sequencing was performed with immunoSEQ multiplex PCR; in TCRdb, only in-frame clones are kept and a portion is missing. The data show roughly 510,000 clones, 70% to 90% seen once.

This clonotype was obtained from a person aged 18-60 years who received the Ad26.COV2.S COVID-19 vaccine or a placebo. The sample was peripheral blood, taken in a trial of Ad26.COV2.S vaccine versus placebo. The genes are TRBV19 and TRBJ2-7, with 9 bases that match TRBD2. This CDR3 is CASSILAGDSYEQYF. The CDR3 nucleotides are TGTGCCAGTAGTATATTAGCGGGAGATTCCTACGAGCAGTACTTC.